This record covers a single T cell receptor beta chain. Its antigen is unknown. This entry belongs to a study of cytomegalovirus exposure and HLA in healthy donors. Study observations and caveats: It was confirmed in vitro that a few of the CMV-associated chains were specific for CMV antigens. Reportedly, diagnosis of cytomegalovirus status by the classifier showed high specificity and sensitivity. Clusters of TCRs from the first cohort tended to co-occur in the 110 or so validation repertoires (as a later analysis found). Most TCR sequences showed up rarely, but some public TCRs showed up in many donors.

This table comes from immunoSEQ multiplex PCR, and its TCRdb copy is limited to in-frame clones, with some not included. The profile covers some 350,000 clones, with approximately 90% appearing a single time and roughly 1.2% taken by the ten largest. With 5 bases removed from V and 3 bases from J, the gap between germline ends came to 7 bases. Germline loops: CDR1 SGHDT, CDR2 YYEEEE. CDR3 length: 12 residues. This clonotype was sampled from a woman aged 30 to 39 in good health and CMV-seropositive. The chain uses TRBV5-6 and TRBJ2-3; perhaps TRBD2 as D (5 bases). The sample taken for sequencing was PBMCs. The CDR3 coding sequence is TGTGCCAGCAGTACGGGGACAGATACGCAGTATTTT. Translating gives CASSTGTDTQYF.